This passage covers 24 T cell receptor beta chains from one sample sequenced in a study of control samples from healthy donors and cancer patients (dated by TCRdb to the early 2020s). Library creation used the immunoSEQ multiplex PCR assay. TCRdb took this table from immuneACCESS and kept in-frame rearrangements with V and J called. Such tables lack part of the clones; where checked against another copy, unresolved V genes explain under half of the gap, and the rest is unexplained. Recorded for this sample are about 98,000 clones; 70% to 80% of them occurred a single time. The ten largest clonotypes hold about 11% of the sample. The sample consisted of blood. These receptors were taken from a woman aged 25-40 years in good health.

This clone was seen only a few times. This sequence joins TRBV29-1 and TRBJ1-3; a possible D gene is TRBD1 (5 bases). Germline CDR1 SQVTM, CDR2 ANQGSEA. V dropped 4 bases and J dropped 5 bases, with 9 bases sitting between them. The CDR3 has 12 amino acids. CDR3 coding DNA: TGCAGCGTTGCCGGACAACGAAACACCATATATTTT. Its protein product is CSVAGQRNTIYF.

The chain recombines TRBV11-3 with TRBJ2-7, with D maybe TRBD1 (5 bases). Trimming stripped 5 bases from V and 5 bases from J, with 10 bases between. CDR1 SGHNT and CDR2 YENEEA come from the germline V gene. CDR3 size: 12 residues. The CDR3 region has the DNA TGTGCCAGCAGCCAAGGGGTCCACGAGCAGTACTTC. It is translated as CASSQGVHEQYF.

This chain links TRBV5-1 with TRBJ1-3, with a weak D call TRBD1 (5 bases). The V gene lost 5 bases and the J gene lost 2 bases, with 8 bases spanning the gap. The CDR3 is 13 amino acids. Germline lookup yields CDR1 SGHRS and CDR2 YFSETQ. The CDR3: CASRNRTGNTIYF. CDR3 DNA: TGCGCCAGCAGGAACAGGACTGGAAACACCATATATTTT.

The chain carries TRBV18 and TRBJ1-1; 8 bases align to TRBD1. This CDR3 is built from 19 residues. Germline trimming cut 0 bases from V and 3 bases from J; bases unmatched to any gene: 15. CDR1 and CDR2 from the germline V gene are KGHSH and LQKENI. This CDR3 is CASSPPTGQGDQDHTEAFF. The CDR3 DNA reads TGTGCCAGCTCACCACCGACTGGACAGGGAGACCAAGACCACACTGAAGCTTTCTTT.

This clone was found a few times. The chain recombines TRBV19 with TRBJ2-7, with D perhaps TRBD2 (5 bases). Germline V gene sequence: CDR1 LNHDA, CDR2 SQIVND (reference sequence). This CDR3 spans 14 amino acids. V shed 6 bases and J shed 3 bases, with 15 bases lying between them. The CDR3 here is CASSFEGFGYEQYF. CDR3 nucleotides: TGTGCCAGTAGCTTCGAGGGCTTCGGCTACGAGCAGTACTTC.

The V and J genes are TRBV5-1 and TRBJ2-4; D not certain. With 0 bases removed from V and 12 bases from J, the gap between germline ends came to 10 bases. Germline V gives CDR1 SGHRS, CDR2 YFSETQ. CDR3 size: 12 residues. This chain's CDR3 is CASSLAGENQYF. CDR3 nucleotides: TGCGCCAGCAGCTTGGCGGGCGAGAATCAGTACTTC.

The V and J genes are TRBV12-3 or TRBV12-4 and TRBJ2-3; D gene ambiguous. The CDR3 totals 12 residues. V shed 2 bases and J shed 4 bases, with 4 bases lying between them. CDR3 amino acids: CASSLLADTQYF. The CDR3, as DNA: TGTGCCAGCAGTTTACTGGCAGATACGCAGTATTTT.

The chain employs TRBV13 and TRBJ2-6; D perhaps matches TRBD1 (6 bases). The CDR3 is made up of 15 amino acids. The V end was cut by 2 bases, the J end by 2 bases, with 7 bases between. CDR1 and CDR2 (germline): PRHDT, FYEKMQ (reference sequence). As DNA, the CDR3 is TGTGCCAGCAGCTTATCAGGGGCTGGGGCCAACGTCCTGACTTTC. It encodes CASSLSGAGANVLTF.

V usage is TRBV3-1 (or the pseudogene TRBV3-2) and J usage is TRBJ1-2; possible D gene TRBD1, 6 bases. The V gene lost 4 bases and the J gene lost 1 base, with 10 bases spanning the gap. Germline lookup yields CDR1 LGHDT and CDR2 YNNKEL (reference sequence). This CDR3 contains 14 residues. The CDR3 DNA reads TGTGCCAGCAGCCGGAAACAGGGTAACTATGGCTACACCTTC. As protein: CASSRKQGNYGYTF.

For the CDR3, the DNA is TGTGCCTGGAGTGTTAAGGGGGCCACTGGAAACACCATATATTTT. Amino acid sequence: CAWSVKGATGNTIYF. The rearrangement joins TRBV30 to TRBJ1-3; 7 nucleotides agree with TRBD1. The CDR3 has 15 amino acids. Per the germline V gene, CDR1 is GTSNPN and CDR2 is SVGIG (reference sequence). V was pared by 0 bases and J by 2 bases, with 4 bases of the junction left unmatched.

This clone was found once. This sequence joins TRBV30 and TRBJ1-5; D possibly corresponds to TRBD1 (6 bases). CDR3 length: 19 residues. The V end lost 0 bases, the J end lost 1 base, and 22 bases lay between the germline ends. From germline, CDR1 is GTSNPN and CDR2 SVGIG (reference sequence). The CDR3 loop is CAWSVQSYRGRESNQPQHF. In DNA form, the CDR3 reads TGTGCCTGGAGTGTACAGTCTTACCGGGGGCGCGAAAGCAATCAGCCCCAGCATTTT.

The count of this clone is one. The chain employs TRBV6-5 and TRBJ2-7; no reliable D call. Per germline, CDR1 MNHEY and CDR2 SVGAGI. The CDR3 runs to 10 residues. Trimming removed 7 bases at V and 0 bases at J, with 1 base between. The CDR3 DNA reads TGTGCCAGCAACTCCTACGAGCAGTACTTC. Its translation: CASNSYEQYF.

V is TRBV7-2 and J is TRBJ1-6, with D possibly matching TRBD1 (6 bases). Deletions cut 10 bases from V and 7 bases from J, with 14 bases between. CDR3 length equals 13 residues. Germline CDR1 SGHTA, CDR2 FQGNSA. In DNA form, the CDR3 reads TGTGCCACTAACCGGGACAAAAATTCACCCCTCCACTTT. This translates into CATNRDKNSPLHF.

The chain joins TRBV11-1 to TRBJ2-1, with 11 positions matching TRBD2. CDR3 size: 15 residues. V lost 5 bases and J lost 4; bases outside the gene matches: 4. Germline V CDR1 and CDR2: SGHAT, FQDESV (reference sequence). For the CDR3, the DNA is TGTGCCAGCAGCCCCCGGACTAGCGGGTACAATGAGCAGTTCTTC. The encoded protein is CASSPRTSGYNEQFF.

The chain carries TRBV7-2 and TRBJ2-5, with D tentatively TRBD1 (5 bases). V was pared by 3 bases and J by 5 bases, with 16 bases between. The germline V gene has CDR1 SGHTA and CDR2 FQGNSA. The CDR3 sequence is 15 residues long. In nucleotides, the CDR3 is TGTGCCAGCAGCTTGTGGCAGGGTGGATTTGAGACCCAGTACTTC. Its protein product is CASSLWQGGFETQYF.

This clone was observed a few times. This chain joins TRBV2 and TRBJ1-5, with 9 bases aligning to TRBD1. Germline CDR1 SNHLY, CDR2 FYNNEI. The CDR3 extends over 14 amino acids. V shed 8 bases and J 4 bases; nucleotides not matched to a gene: 6. CDR3 DNA sequence: TGTGCCAGCGGATTACAGGGGGCTAATCAGCCCCAGCATTTT. This translates into CASGLQGANQPQHF.

The V and J genes are TRBV6-6 and TRBJ2-3, with 8 bases matching TRBD2. Germline V CDR1 and CDR2: MNHNY, SVGAGI (reference sequence). The CDR3 length is 13 residues. J lost 4 bases, V lost 6 bases, and 3 bases had no gene match. The CDR3 protein is CASSHGGADTQYF. The CDR3 coding sequence is TGTGCCAGCAGCCACGGGGGGGCAGATACGCAGTATTTT.

This chain uses TRBV2 with TRBJ1-1; possibly TRBD1 for D (5 bases). V gave up 1 base and J gave up 11 bases, with 17 bases separating them. The CDR3 is made up of 14 amino acids. Germline loops: CDR1 SNHLY, CDR2 FYNNEI. The CDR3 here is CASSEGGGTRSAFF. CDR3 coding DNA: TGTGCCAGCAGTGAAGGGGGGGGAACCCGCTCGGCTTTCTTT.

The genes are TRBV7-6 and TRBJ2-7; TRBD1 might be the D (5 bases). This CDR3 region has 14 residues. Germline CDR1 reads SGHVS; CDR2 reads FNYEAQ. V lost 5 bases to trimming and J lost 5 bases, with 16 bases between them. The CDR3 region has the DNA TGTGCCAGCAGCCACGGACACTCCCCCAACGAGCAGTACTTC. Residues: CASSHGHSPNEQYF.

The gene calls are TRBV19 and TRBJ1-2, with TRBD1 matching 7 bases. The CDR3 has 14 amino acids. Germline values: CDR1 LNHDA, CDR2 SQIVND (reference sequence). V lost 6 bases and J lost 8; bases outside the gene matches: 12. The CDR3 sequence is CASRRGMRGQGYTF. The DNA of the CDR3 is TGTGCCAGTAGAAGGGGCATGAGGGGACAGGGCTACACCTTC.

J is TRBJ2-7 and V is TRBV30, with D possibly called TRBD1 or TRBD2 (5 bases each). This CDR3 is built from 13 residues. Trimming removed 4 bases from V and 0 bases from J, with 10 bases in between. CDR1 and CDR2 (germline): GTSNPN, SVGIG (reference sequence). CDR3 bases: TGTGCCTGGACGAGGGGCCGCTCCTACGAGCAGTACTTC. The encoded protein is CAWTRGRSYEQYF.

The chain uses TRBV5-4 and TRBJ1-1; possible D gene TRBD1, 5 bases. This CDR3 has 14 residues. CDR1 SGHNT and CDR2 YYREEE come from the germline V gene (reference sequence). The V end lost 5 bases, the J end lost 5 bases, and 16 bases lay between the germline ends. Written as DNA, the CDR3 is TGTGCCAGCAGTAAGTCGGGGGGAGGGACTGAAGCTTTCTTT. Translation gives CASSKSGGGTEAFF.

The CDR3 coding sequence is TGTGCCAGCAGCTCCAGCGGGACTGAAGCTTTCTTT. This encodes CASSSSGTEAFF. The chain recombines TRBV5-4 with TRBJ1-1; D is unresolved. V was cut by 3 bases and J by 5 bases, with 8 bases left in between. CDR1 SGHNT and CDR2 YYREEE come from the germline V gene (reference sequence). The CDR3 has 12 residues.

The genes are TRBV6-6 and TRBJ1-1, with D unresolved. Germline CDR1 reads MNHNY; CDR2 reads SVGAGI (reference sequence). This CDR3 comprises 14 residues. V was pared by 4 bases and J by 4 bases, with 13 bases between. The CDR3 sequence: CASSLERAPTEAFF. The CDR3, as DNA: TGTGCCAGCAGTTTAGAACGGGCGCCCACTGAAGCTTTCTTT.